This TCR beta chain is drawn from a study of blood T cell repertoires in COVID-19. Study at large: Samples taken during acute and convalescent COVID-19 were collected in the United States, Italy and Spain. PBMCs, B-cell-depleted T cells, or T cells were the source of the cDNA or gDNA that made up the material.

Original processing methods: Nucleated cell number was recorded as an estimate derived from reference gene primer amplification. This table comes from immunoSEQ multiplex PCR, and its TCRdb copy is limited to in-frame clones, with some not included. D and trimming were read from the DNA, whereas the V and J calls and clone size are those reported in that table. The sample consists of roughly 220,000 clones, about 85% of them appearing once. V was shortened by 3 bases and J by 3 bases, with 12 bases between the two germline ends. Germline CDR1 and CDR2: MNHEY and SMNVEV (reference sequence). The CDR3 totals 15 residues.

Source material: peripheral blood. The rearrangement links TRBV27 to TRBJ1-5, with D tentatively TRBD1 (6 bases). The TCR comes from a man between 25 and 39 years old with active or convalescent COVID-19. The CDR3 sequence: CASSLAQGFNQPQHF. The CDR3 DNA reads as TGTGCCAGCAGTTTGGCACAGGGCTTCAATCAGCCCCAGCATTTT.